This record concerns one TCR beta chain sequence. The antigen is unknown. The CDR3 end is not reached by the read, which stops 3 residues before it; the germline J gene fills it in. Data came from immunoSEQ multiplex PCR; TCRdb stores just in-frame clones and leaves some out. The sample totals tens of thousands of clones; its top ten clones hold 0.95% to 1.5%. This sample is drawn from a study of T cells in women clearing cervical HPV infection. Across the whole study: Case blood was drawn a median 149 days after lesion detection.

V shed 3 bases, J shed 2 bases, and the junction held 3 bases outside the gene matches. The germline V gene encodes CDR1 DFQATT and CDR2 SNEGSKA (reference sequence). The CDR3 loop spans 14 amino acids. Study findings and constraints: Richness plus V gene abundances separated cases from controls with AUC roughly 0.85.

What was sequenced was blood buffy coat. This rearrangement joins TRBV20-1 to TRBJ2-7; 11 nucleotides match TRBD2. This TCR was sampled from a woman aged 18-69 years with a cervical HPV16 infection that either progressed to CIN3+ or cleared (not recorded which). The CDR3 loop reads CSASGLAGPYEQYF. The CDR3 bases that were read are TGCAGTGCTAGCGGACTAGCGGGTCCCTACGAG.